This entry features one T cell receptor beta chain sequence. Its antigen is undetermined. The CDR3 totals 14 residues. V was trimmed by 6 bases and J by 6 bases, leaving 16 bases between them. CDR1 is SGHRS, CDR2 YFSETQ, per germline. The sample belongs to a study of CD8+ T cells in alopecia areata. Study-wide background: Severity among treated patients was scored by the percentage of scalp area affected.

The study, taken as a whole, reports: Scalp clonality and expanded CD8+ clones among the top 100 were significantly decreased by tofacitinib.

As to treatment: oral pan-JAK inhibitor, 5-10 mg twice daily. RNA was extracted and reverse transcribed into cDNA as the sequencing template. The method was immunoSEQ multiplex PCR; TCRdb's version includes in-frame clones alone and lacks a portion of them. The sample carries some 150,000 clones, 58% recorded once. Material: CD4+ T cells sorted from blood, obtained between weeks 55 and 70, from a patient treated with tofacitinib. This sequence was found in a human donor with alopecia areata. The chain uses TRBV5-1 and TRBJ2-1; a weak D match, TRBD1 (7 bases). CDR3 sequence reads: CASNPGGPVNEQFF. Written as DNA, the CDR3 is TGCGCCAGCAACCCAGGGGGGCCGGTCAATGAGCAGTTCTTC.